One and the same sample provided the 25 T cell receptor beta chains below, sequenced in a study of T cell responses to AZD1222 COVID-19 vaccine. The protocol was immunoSEQ multiplex PCR, while the TCRdb copy is restricted to in-frame clones and leaves out a portion. The sample holds about 88,000 clones; approximately 91% are singletons and the top ten take approximately 5.2%. Sequencing was performed on peripheral blood, taken 28 days after the second AZD1222 dose. These receptors originate from an adult who received the AZD1222 COVID-19 vaccine.

V is TRBV7-8 and J is TRBJ1-2; D is uncertain. Germline CDR1 and CDR2: SGHVS and FQNEAQ. V dropped 5 bases and J dropped 5 bases, with 18 bases sitting between them. The CDR3 loop spans 15 amino acids. The CDR3 is CASSAYRAPGYGYTF. CDR3 DNA sequence: TGTGCCAGCAGCGCCTACCGGGCTCCGGGTTATGGCTACACCTTC. The variable domain in full, with the rest retrieved from reference TRBV7-8 and TRBJ1-2, is GAGVSQSPRYKVAKRGQDVALRCDPISGHVSLFWYQQALGQGPEFLTYFQNEAQLDKSGLPSDRFFAERPEGSVSTLKIQRTQQEDSAVYLCASSAYRAPGYGYTFGSGTRLTVV.

This chain connects TRBV15 to TRBJ1-1, with unresolved D. V was clipped by 2 bases and J by 10 bases, with 14 bases between them. The germline V gene encodes CDR1 LNHNV and CDR2 YYDKDF (reference sequence). The CDR3 consists of 13 residues. CDR3 sequence reads: CATSRTTPHGAFF. Here the CDR3 DNA reads TGTGCCACCAGCAGAACAACTCCCCATGGAGCTTTCTTT.

The V and J genes are TRBV6-5 and TRBJ1-1, with D possibly matching TRBD1 (5 bases). V was trimmed by 4 bases and J by 0 bases, leaving 9 bases between them. Germline V gives CDR1 MNHEY, CDR2 SVGAGI. The CDR3 has 14 residues. CDR3: CASSWGRVNTEAFF. CDR3 bases: TGTGCCAGCAGTTGGGGACGGGTGAACACTGAAGCTTTCTTT.

V gene TRBV6-5 combines with J gene TRBJ1-1; weak D call: TRBD1 (5 bases). The CDR3 length is 14 residues. Germline V gives CDR1 MNHEY, CDR2 SVGAGI. V dropped 7 bases and J dropped 3 bases, with 15 bases sitting between them. The CDR3 DNA sequence: TGTGCCAGCACCCTACATAGGGGCGACACTGAAGCTTTCTTT. Translating gives CASTLHRGDTEAFF.

Here the CDR3 reads CASSQNRGGEKLFF. CDR3 bases: TGCGCCAGCAGCCAAAACAGGGGTGGTGAAAAACTGTTTTTT. The rearrangement joins TRBV4-1 to TRBJ1-4; 7 bases are a match to TRBD1. CDR1 MGHRA and CDR2 YSYEKL come from the germline V gene. The CDR3 has 14 residues. The J segment lost 7 bases and the V segment lost 2 bases, leaving 4 bases of the junction unmatched.

The chain recombines TRBV7-3 with TRBJ2-5; TRBD2 agrees at 10 bases. Germline CDR1 reads SGHTA; CDR2 reads FQGTGA. The CDR3 totals 14 residues. V dropped 6 bases and J dropped 9; count of bases not matched to a gene: 10. CDR3 amino acids: CASRPSGGEGPQYF. CDR3 bases: TGTGCCAGCAGACCTAGCGGGGGCGAAGGACCCCAGTACTTC.

J is TRBJ1-2 and V is TRBV18; possibly TRBD1 for D (6 bases). CDR1 is KGHSH and CDR2 is LQKENI in the germline V gene. V lost 1 base and J 2 bases, leaving 14 bases between the germline ends. The CDR3 is 16 amino acids. CDR3 sequence: CASSPQGDILNYGYTF. The CDR3 DNA is TGTGCCAGCTCACCACAGGGGGACATATTAAACTATGGCTACACCTTC.

The rearrangement uses TRBV12-5 and TRBJ2-1, with 8 bases aligning to TRBD2. Germline CDR1 LGHNT, CDR2 FRNRAP. The V segment lost 3 bases and the J segment 5 bases; nucleotides outside the gene matches: 12. The CDR3 consists of 17 residues. CDR3: CASGFYPASGYHNEQFF. CDR3 DNA: TGTGCTAGTGGTTTCTACCCGGCTAGCGGGTACCACAATGAGCAGTTCTTC. Supplemented by reference TRBV12-5 and TRBJ2-1, the full variable domain reads DARVTQTPRHKVTEMGQEVTMRCQPILGHNTVFWYRQTMMQGLELLAYFRNRAPLDDSGMPKDRFSAEMPDATLATLKIQPSEPRDSAVYFCASGFYPASGYHNEQFFGPGTRLTVL.

The chain couples TRBV10-3 to TRBJ1-1; D remains ambiguous. Trimming stripped 7 bases from V and 1 base from J, with 10 bases between. This CDR3 spans 13 amino acids. The V gene's germline CDR1 is ENHRY and CDR2 SYGVKD. The CDR3 loop reads CAIMEAPNTEAFF. The CDR3 DNA sequence: TGTGCCATCATGGAGGCGCCGAACACTGAAGCTTTCTTT.

Here the CDR3 DNA reads TGTGCCAGCAGCTTAACCGGGACAGGGAATTCACCCCTCCACTTT. It translates to CASSLTGTGNSPLHF. The chain recombines TRBV7-2 with TRBJ1-6; 9 nucleotides line up with TRBD1. This CDR3 contains 15 residues. Germline CDR1 reads SGHTA; CDR2 reads FQGNSA. The junction had 3 bases not matched to a gene; V was cut back by 2 bases and J by 7 bases.

The V and J genes are TRBV5-1 and TRBJ1-4; 7 bases fit TRBD1. There are 16 residues in the CDR3. Germline assignment: CDR1 SGHRS and CDR2 YFSETQ. Losses at the gene ends were 4 bases for V and 7 bases for J; bases not matched to a gene: 13. This chain's CDR3 is CASSPGQWTIPEKLFF. CDR3 nucleotide sequence: TGCGCCAGCAGCCCGGGACAGTGGACAATTCCTGAAAAACTGTTTTTT.

V usage is TRBV27 and J usage is TRBJ1-1, with a tentative D call TRBD1 (6 bases). The CDR3 sequence is 16 residues long. The V gene's germline CDR1 is MNHEY and CDR2 SMNVEV (reference sequence). Trimming shortened V by 1 base and J by 1 base, and 13 bases separated the two germline ends. CDR3 region: CASSLLAGVANTEAFF. CDR3 coding DNA: TGTGCCAGCAGTTTATTGGCAGGGGTAGCGAACACTGAAGCTTTCTTT.

The chain carries TRBV27 and TRBJ1-1, with 8 bases fitting TRBD1. This CDR3 is built from 15 residues. The germline V gene encodes CDR1 MNHEY and CDR2 SMNVEV (reference sequence). J gave up 5 bases and V 5 bases, and 10 bases lay outside the gene matches. CDR3 DNA: TGTGCCAGCAGTAATCCCGGACAGGGAAGTACTGAAGCTTTCTTT. Protein: CASSNPGQGSTEAFF.

This clone was observed once. The V and J genes are TRBV18 and TRBJ1-1; D not resolved. V lost 0 bases to trimming and J lost 1 base, with 15 bases between them. CDR1 and CDR2 (germline): KGHSH, LQKENI. There are 17 residues in the CDR3. CDR3 amino acids: CASSPPRQPWGNTEAFF. In nucleotides, the CDR3 is TGTGCCAGCTCACCACCGCGGCAGCCGTGGGGGAACACTGAAGCTTTCTTT. The whole variable domain, filled in from reference TRBV18 and TRBJ1-1, reads NAGVMQNPRHLVRRRGQEARLRCSPMKGHSHVYWYRQLPEEGLKFMVYLQKENIIDESGMPKERFSAEFPKEGPSILRIQQVVRGDSAAYFCASSPPRQPWGNTEAFFGQGTRLTVV.

The rearrangement uses TRBV4-1 and TRBJ1-1, with 7 positions matching TRBD1. This CDR3 is 14 amino acids long. Germline V gene sequence: CDR1 MGHRA, CDR2 YSYEKL. The ends lost 3 bases at V and 3 bases at J; junction bases unmatched: 4. The CDR3 DNA sequence: TGCGCCAGCAGCCACAGGGGGAGCGACACTGAAGCTTTCTTT. Its protein product is CASSHRGSDTEAFF.

V gene TRBV9 combines with J gene TRBJ2-2; TRBD1 might be the D (5 bases). This CDR3 has 15 residues. V shed 0 bases and J shed 7 bases, with 13 bases lying between them. Germline V lookup: CDR1 SGDLS, CDR2 YYNGEE. Here the CDR3 DNA reads TGTGCCAGCAGCGTAGGGGGCGGAAATGGCGGGGAGCTGTTTTTT. It translates to CASSVGGGNGGELFF.

The genes are TRBV6-5 and TRBJ1-5; D is perhaps TRBD1 (5 bases). Germline V gene lookup returns CDR1 MNHEY and CDR2 SVGAGI. The CDR3 contains 13 residues. V lost 6 bases to trimming and J lost 4 bases, with 10 bases between them. CDR3 residues: CASSRDGNQPQHF. The CDR3 region has the DNA TGTGCCAGCAGCCGGGACGGTAATCAGCCCCAGCATTTT.

The V gene is TRBV5-6, the J gene TRBJ1-3; no firm D call. Germline V lookup: CDR1 SGHDT, CDR2 YYEEEE. The V gene lost 6 bases and the J gene lost 0 bases, with 10 bases spanning the gap. CDR3 length: 14 amino acids. CDR3 DNA: TGTGCCAGCACCGGCCGGAGCTCTGGAAACACCATATATTTT. This translates into CASTGRSSGNTIYF.

This chain links TRBV7-2 with TRBJ2-7; D may be TRBD1 (6 bases). Germline lookup yields CDR1 SGHTA and CDR2 FQGNSA. The length of the CDR3 is 15 residues. V lost 5 bases, J lost 0 bases, and 14 bases lay in between. The CDR3 nucleotides are TGTGCCAGCAGCCCCAGGGTAGGGGGCTCCTACGAGCAGTACTTC. Protein product: CASSPRVGGSYEQYF.

This chain uses TRBV5-8 with TRBJ1-2; D gene ambiguous. The V end lost 5 bases, the J end lost 7 bases, and 15 bases lay between the germline ends. Per the germline V gene, CDR1 is SGHTS and CDR2 is YDEGEE. There are 13 residues in the CDR3. CDR3 sequence (DNA): TGTGCCAGCAGATGGACCGGAGAGGGTGGCTACACCTTC. Encoded protein: CASRWTGEGGYTF. Full variable domain (rest looked up from reference TRBV5-8 and TRBJ1-2): EAGVTQSPTHLIKTRGQQATLRCSPISGHTSVYWYQQALGLGLQFLLWYDEGEERNRGNFPPRFSGRQFPNYSSELNVNALELEDSALYLCASRWTGEGGYTFGSGTRLTVV.

This chain uses TRBV4-2 with TRBJ2-1, with TRBD1 as a possible D gene (6 bases). Germline V CDR1 and CDR2: LGHNA, YNFKEQ. V was shortened by 1 base and J by 2 bases, with 12 bases between the two germline ends. The CDR3 runs to 16 residues. CDR3 residues: CASSQGVGAAYNEQFF. The CDR3 DNA reads TGTGCCAGCAGCCAAGGGGTGGGGGCGGCCTACAATGAGCAGTTCTTC.

This clone has just one count. The chain uses TRBV6-1 and TRBJ2-2, with TRBD1 as a possible D gene (5 bases). With the DNA end fitting TRBJ1-3 better, the J assignment may be wrong. The CDR3 is 16 amino acids. Germline values: CDR1 MNHNS, CDR2 SASEGT. The CDR3 region is CASSESGQGIGNTIYF. CDR3 DNA sequence: TGTGCCAGCAGTGAATCTGGGCAGGGTATTGGAAACACCATATATTTT.

CDR3 in amino acids: CASSLGGQGLTEAFF. CDR3 sequence (DNA): TGCGCCAGCAGCTTGGGGGGACAGGGGTTAACTGAAGCTTTCTTT. The rearrangement links TRBV5-1 to TRBJ1-1; 10 bases fit TRBD1. Germline-derived CDR1 and CDR2 are SGHRS and YFSETQ. The V segment lost 0 bases and the J segment 5 bases; nucleotides outside the gene matches: 4. This CDR3 spans 15 amino acids.

The rearrangement joins TRBV6-5 to TRBJ2-1, with D perhaps matching TRBD2 (5 bases). This CDR3 comprises 12 residues. Germline V lookup: CDR1 MNHEY, CDR2 SVGAGI. V was shortened by 2 bases and J by 10 bases, with 9 bases between the two germline ends. In nucleotides, the CDR3 is TGTGCCAGCAGTTACGCTAGCCCAGAGCAGTTCTTC. Its translation is CASSYASPEQFF.

V gene TRBV6-5 combines with J gene TRBJ2-6; no firm D call. The germline V and J ends were trimmed by 3 bases and 0 bases, with 9 bases remaining between them. Germline-derived CDR1 and CDR2 are MNHEY and SVGAGI. The CDR3 has 16 residues. The CDR3 DNA is TGTGCCAGCAGTTATAAGGGATACTCTGGGGCCAACGTCCTGACTTTC. Translated: CASSYKGYSGANVLTF.